Listed below are T cell receptor beta chains from one sample, sequenced in a study of blood T cell repertoires in COVID-19. The table came from immunoSEQ multiplex PCR; TCRdb's copy has only in-frame clones and leaves some out. The sample holds 65,000 or so clones, about 92% seen once. Sequencing input: peripheral blood. Receptors were obtained from a man between 60 and 75 years old with acute or convalescent COVID-19. The CDR3 runs from the conserved cysteine through the conserved F or W. D genes are given only for firm matches. Only some rows state a clone size, as once, few, many or a class for expanded clones.

abundance: -
v_gene: TRBV4-1
d_gene: -
j_gene: TRBJ1-4
CDR3aa: CASSALSQGANEKLFF
CDR3nt: TGCGCCAGCAGCGCTCTCTCACAGGGAGCTAATGAAAAACTGTTTTTT

abundance: -
v_gene: TRBV15
d_gene: TRBD1
j_gene: TRBJ1-4
CDR3aa: CATSSGQGVFKKLFF
CDR3nt: TGTGCCACCAGCAGCGGACAGGGTGTTTTTAAGAAACTGTTTTTT

abundance: -
v_gene: TRBV2
d_gene: TRBD1
j_gene: TRBJ2-7
CDR3aa: CASIPDRSHEQYF
CDR3nt: TGTGCCAGCATTCCGGACAGGTCCCACGAGCAGTACTTC

abundance: -
v_gene: TRBV2
d_gene: -
j_gene: TRBJ1-1
CDR3aa: CASLADMNTEAFF
CDR3nt: TGTGCCAGCTTGGCAGATATGAACACTGAAGCTTTCTTT

abundance: -
v_gene: TRBV10-1
d_gene: -
j_gene: TRBJ2-3
CDR3aa: CASSGTVTDTQYF
CDR3nt: TGCGCCAGCAGTGGGACAGTCACAGATACGCAGTATTTT

abundance: -
v_gene: TRBV29-1
d_gene: -
j_gene: TRBJ1-1
CDR3aa: CSVERDDPEAFF
CDR3nt: TGCAGCGTTGAACGGGATGATCCTGAAGCTTTCTTT

abundance: -
v_gene: TRBV3-1/TRBV3-2
d_gene: -
j_gene: TRBJ1-3
CDR3aa: CASSHLGQGGNTIYF
CDR3nt: TGTGCCAGCAGCCACTTGGGGCAGGGTGGAAACACCATATATTTT

abundance: once
v_gene: TRBV3-1/TRBV3-2
d_gene: TRBD2
j_gene: TRBJ2-6
CDR3aa: CASSHRTSVNPGVLTF
CDR3nt: TGTGCCAGCAGCCACAGGACTAGCGTAAATCCGGGTGTCCTGACTTTC

abundance: -
v_gene: TRBV3-1/TRBV3-2
d_gene: -
j_gene: TRBJ2-7
CDR3aa: CASKRALRDSYEQYF
CDR3nt: TGTGCCAGCAAAAGGGCTCTGAGGGATTCCTACGAGCAGTACTTC

abundance: -
v_gene: TRBV6-1
d_gene: -
j_gene: TRBJ1-6
CDR3aa: CASSESYNSPLHF
CDR3nt: TGTGCCAGCAGTGAGAGCTATAATTCACCCCTCCACTTT

abundance: -
v_gene: TRBV19
d_gene: TRBD1
j_gene: TRBJ1-4
CDR3aa: CASSTTGVKTNEKLFF
CDR3nt: TGTGCCAGTAGCACAACAGGGGTGAAGACTAATGAAAAACTGTTTTTT

abundance: -
v_gene: TRBV19
d_gene: -
j_gene: TRBJ2-7
CDR3aa: CASSLGTLNYEQYF
CDR3nt: TGTGCCAGTAGTTTGGGGACACTTAACTACGAGCAGTACTTC

abundance: -
v_gene: TRBV9
d_gene: -
j_gene: TRBJ2-7
CDR3aa: CASSVTAEGEQYF
CDR3nt: TGTGCCAGCAGCGTAACGGCCGAGGGCGAGCAGTACTTC

abundance: -
v_gene: TRBV6-5
d_gene: TRBD1
j_gene: TRBJ2-5
CDR3aa: CASSEGTGSRETQYF
CDR3nt: TGTGCCAGCAGCGAGGGGACAGGGTCAAGAGAGACCCAGTACTTC

abundance: -
v_gene: TRBV3-1/TRBV3-2
d_gene: TRBD1
j_gene: TRBJ2-1
CDR3aa: CASSQTGQSYNEQFF
CDR3nt: TGTGCCAGCAGCCAGACGGGACAGAGCTACAATGAGCAGTTCTTC

abundance: -
v_gene: TRBV14
d_gene: TRBD1
j_gene: TRBJ2-1
CDR3aa: CASSHRGQGRPNEQFF
CDR3nt: TGTGCCAGCAGCCACCGTGGACAGGGAAGGCCCAATGAGCAGTTCTTC

abundance: few
v_gene: TRBV3-1/TRBV3-2
d_gene: -
j_gene: TRBJ1-1
CDR3aa: CASSQHTGITEAFF
CDR3nt: TGTGCCAGCAGCCAACACACAGGGATAACTGAAGCTTTCTTT

abundance: -
v_gene: TRBV5-6
d_gene: TRBD1
j_gene: TRBJ1-4
CDR3aa: CASSSTGDRSTNEKLFF
CDR3nt: TGTGCCAGCAGCTCAACCGGGGACAGATCAACTAATGAAAAACTGTTTTTT